The 19 T cell receptor beta chains presented below share a single source sample, sequenced in a study of Ad26.COV2.S vaccination and SARS-CoV-2 variants. Sequenced by immunoSEQ multiplex PCR; TCRdb stores in-frame clones only, minus some. The table lists a few hundred thousand clones, more than 70% of them singletons. Treatment meaning: over 15 received Ad26.COV2.S at low or high dose, single or two shots; 5 received placebo; per-sample allocation not given. Day 63 after the first injection of vaccine or placebo was the sampling time. Specimen: peripheral blood, collected in a trial of Ad26.COV2.S vaccine versus placebo. The receptors were gathered from a person aged 18-60 years who received the Ad26.COV2.S COVID-19 vaccine or a placebo.

V is TRBV30 and J is TRBJ2-4, with D possibly being TRBD1 or TRBD2 (5 bases each). Trimming cost V 1 base and J 0 bases, with 7 bases left between them. Germline-derived CDR1 and CDR2 are GTSNPN and SVGIG (reference sequence). The CDR3 totals 14 residues. The CDR3 protein is CAWSAGLAKNIQYF. The CDR3 bases are TGTGCCTGGAGTGCGGGGCTAGCCAAAAACATTCAGTACTTC.

This chain uses TRBV3-1 (or the pseudogene TRBV3-2) with TRBJ2-7; TRBD2 might be the D (6 bases). CDR1 and CDR2 (germline): LGHDT, YNNKEL (reference sequence). Trimming removed 5 bases from V and 2 bases from J, with 19 bases in between. The CDR3 length is 16 residues. The CDR3 here is CASSVGGRIRTYEQYF. The CDR3 DNA reads as TGTGCCAGCAGCGTGGGGGGACGGATACGCACCTACGAGCAGTACTTC.

This clone has just one count. V and J are TRBV2 and TRBJ1-1; 9 positions match TRBD1. The CDR3 is 15 amino acids. V was pared by 7 bases and J by 7 bases, with 13 bases of the junction left unmatched. Germline CDR1 reads SNHLY; CDR2 reads FYNNEI. This chain's CDR3 is CASTEYTTGGIEAFF. The CDR3, as DNA: TGTGCCAGCACCGAGTACACCACAGGGGGCATTGAAGCTTTCTTT.

This chain connects TRBV10-3 to TRBJ1-5, with a tentative D call TRBD1 (5 bases). Germline V gene sequence: CDR1 ENHRY, CDR2 SYGVKD. V was shortened by 10 bases and J by 2 bases, with 15 bases between the two germline ends. The CDR3 length is 14 residues. CDR3 nucleotides: TGTGCCACAGGCCCACCACAGGGCAATCAGCCCCAGCATTTT. Encoded protein: CATGPPQGNQPQHF.

V gene TRBV6-5 combines with J gene TRBJ2-7, with TRBD2 matching over 7 bases. CDR3 length: 15 residues. Trimming at V came to 6 bases and at J to 3 bases, leaving 11 bases not matched to a gene. Germline V gene lookup returns CDR1 MNHEY and CDR2 SVGAGI. The CDR3 reads CASRTSDTLIYEQYF. CDR3 nucleotide sequence: TGTGCCAGCAGAACTAGCGATACCTTGATCTACGAGCAGTACTTC.

The chain couples TRBV30 to TRBJ2-7, with D maybe TRBD2 (6 bases). The CDR3 sequence is 14 residues long. CDR1 and CDR2 from the germline V gene are GTSNPN and SVGIG (reference sequence). The ends were cut back, 1 base at V and 1 base at J, with 11 bases in the middle. The CDR3 is CAWSDGGSSYEQYF. The DNA of the CDR3 is TGTGCCTGGAGTGATGGGGGGTCTTCCTACGAGCAGTACTTC.

This clone appeared a few times. This sequence joins TRBV5-4 and TRBJ2-5; no clear D gene. The CDR3 is made up of 13 amino acids. CDR1 and CDR2 from the germline V gene are SGHNT and YYREEE (reference sequence). Trimming removed 0 bases from V and 4 bases from J, with 7 bases in between. The CDR3 nucleotides are TGTGCCAGCAGCTTGGGGCTACTAGAGACCCAGTACTTC. Translated, it gives CASSLGLLETQYF.

The J gene is TRBJ2-3, the V gene TRBV11-2; 10 bases map to TRBD2. CDR3 length: 15 amino acids. Germline V CDR1 and CDR2: SGHAT, FQNNGV. With 1 base clipped from V and 8 bases from J, the junction kept 6 bases outside the gene matches. CDR3 sequence (DNA): TGTGCCAGCAGCTTAGTGTCTAGCGGGAGTCGTACGCAGTATTTT. This gives the protein CASSLVSSGSRTQYF. Filled out from reference TRBV11-2 and TRBJ2-3, the complete variable domain reads EAGVAQSPRYKIIEKRQSVAFWCNPISGHATLYWYQQILGQGPKLLIQFQNNGVVDDSQLPKDRFSAERLKGVDSTLKIQPAKLEDSAVYLCASSLVSSGSRTQYFGPGTRLTVL.

In this sample, this clone turned up a few times. The chain uses TRBV6-5 and TRBJ2-2; D perhaps matches TRBD1 (5 bases). The CDR3 extends over 15 amino acids. The germline V and J ends were trimmed by 2 bases and 7 bases, with 14 bases remaining between them. In germline, CDR1 is MNHEY, CDR2 SVGAGI. CDR3 loop: CASSYTAQGFGELFF. CDR3 nucleotides: TGTGCCAGCAGTTACACAGCGCAGGGATTCGGGGAGCTGTTTTTT.

This CDR3 reads CASSPGASTEAFF. The CDR3 DNA sequence: TGTGCCAGCTCACCGGGGGCAAGCACTGAAGCTTTCTTT. This chain uses TRBV18 with TRBJ1-1; D possibly corresponds to TRBD1 (6 bases). V was cut by 3 bases and J by 4 bases, with 9 bases left in between. The length of the CDR3 is 13 residues. CDR1 and CDR2 (germline): KGHSH, LQKENI.

This clone was found once. The V gene is TRBV27, the J gene TRBJ1-1; no clear D gene. The CDR3 is 15 residues long. The ends were cut back, 2 bases at V and 1 base at J, with 11 bases in the middle. CDR1 and CDR2 (germline): MNHEY, SMNVEV (reference sequence). CDR3 bases: TGTGCCAGCAGTTTACCACCGACCAAGAACACTGAAGCTTTCTTT. Protein sequence: CASSLPPTKNTEAFF.

This sequence joins TRBV4-1 and TRBJ2-3, with TRBD2 identical over 10 bases. Germline lookup yields CDR1 MGHRA and CDR2 YSYEKL. Trimming took 4 bases from V and 5 from J; bases not matched to a gene: 6. The CDR3 is 15 residues long. CDR3: CASSPGTSVIDTQYF. In DNA form, the CDR3 reads TGCGCCAGCAGCCCCGGGACTAGCGTTATAGATACGCAGTATTTT.

The chain links TRBV7-9 to TRBJ1-1; 9 bases fit TRBD1. Germline CDR1 is SEHNR and CDR2 is FQNEAQ (reference sequence). V trimming: 2 bases; J trimming: 5 bases; junction bases outside the gene matches: 6. CDR3 length: 15 residues. CDR3 amino acids: CASSLRTGVETEAFF. CDR3 coding DNA: TGTGCCAGCAGCTTAAGGACAGGGGTTGAGACTGAAGCTTTCTTT. The complete variable domain, with remaining parts taken from reference TRBV7-9 and TRBJ1-1, reads DTGVSQNPRHKITKRGQNVTFRCDPISEHNRLYWYRQTLGQGPEFLTYFQNEAQLEKSRLLSDRFSAERPKGSFSTLEIQRTEQGDSAMYLCASSLRTGVETEAFFGQGTRLTVV.

The chain joins TRBV7-9 to TRBJ1-3, with TRBD1 matching over 7 bases. V lost 5 bases and J lost 0; bases outside the gene matches: 4. CDR3 length equals 15 residues. The germline V gene has CDR1 SEHNR and CDR2 FQNEAQ (reference sequence). The CDR3 DNA is TGTGCCAGCAGCGCCCAGGGGGTCTCTGGAAACACCATATATTTT. This sequence encodes CASSAQGVSGNTIYF.

This clone was counted only a few times. The rearrangement links TRBV19 to TRBJ1-2; D is uncertain. Germline V CDR1 and CDR2: LNHDA, SQIVND (reference sequence). With 4 bases removed from V and 12 bases from J, the gap between germline ends came to 12 bases. The CDR3 length is 11 residues. This chain's CDR3 is CASSTGSLDTF. For the CDR3, the DNA is TGTGCCAGTAGTACCGGATCGTTAGACACCTTC.

This chain uses TRBV6-5 with TRBJ1-1; D gene uncertain. From germline, CDR1 is MNHEY and CDR2 SVGAGI. The CDR3 is made up of 15 amino acids. Trimming removed 0 bases from V and 1 base from J, with 9 bases in between. The DNA of the CDR3 is TGTGCCAGCAGTTACTCGAGCCTTAGGAACACTGAAGCTTTCTTT. This codes for CASSYSSLRNTEAFF.

Of note for this clone: This same CDR3 is encoded by further DNA sequences in the sample. The chain employs TRBV5-1 and TRBJ1-1; unclear D gene. The germline V and J ends were trimmed by 0 bases and 0 bases, with 3 bases remaining between them. Germline CDR1 reads SGHRS; CDR2 reads YFSETQ. The length of the CDR3 is 13 residues. DNA for the CDR3: TGCGCCAGCAGCTTGGGCGTGAACACTGAAGCTTTCTTT. Translating gives CASSLGVNTEAFF.

This chain connects TRBV7-6 to TRBJ1-2; perhaps TRBD1 as D (5 bases). The CDR3 has 16 residues. The V gene lost 1 base and the J gene lost 2 bases, with 14 bases spanning the gap. Germline CDR1 SGHVS, CDR2 FNYEAQ. CDR3: CASSLGAGIGNYGYTF. The CDR3 nucleotides are TGTGCCAGCAGCTTAGGGGCAGGGATCGGCAACTATGGCTACACCTTC.

The chain links TRBV27 to TRBJ2-1, with D possibly being TRBD2 (5 bases). This CDR3 contains 14 residues. Per the germline V gene, CDR1 is MNHEY and CDR2 is SMNVEV (reference sequence). Trimming cost V 5 bases and J 2 bases, with 10 bases left between them. In DNA, the CDR3 is TGTGCCAGCAGTAACCGGGGTCCCTACAATGAGCAGTTCTTC. Its translation: CASSNRGPYNEQFF.